Listed below are T cell receptor beta chains from one sample, sequenced in a study of cytomegalovirus exposure and HLA in healthy donors. The assay was immunoSEQ multiplex PCR, and TCRdb's table has in-frame clones only and misses some. The table shows 110,000 to 150,000 clones, with 80% to 90% occurring only once. The sequenced sample was PBMCs. These receptors were taken from a woman aged 40-49 years in good health and CMV-seropositive. CDR3s include the opening cysteine and the closing phenylalanine or tryptophan. The D gene is left open where the match is weak. Clone size is shown for a subset of rows, as once, few, many or a class of expanded clone.

V	J	D	size	CDR3	DNA
TRBV6-6	TRBJ1-5	.	.	CASSYLGAHSNQPQHF	TGTGCCAGCAGTTATTTAGGGGCCCATAGCAATCAGCCCCAGCATTTT
TRBV7-8	TRBJ1-1	TRBD1	.	CASSVQGQKNTEAFF	TGTGCCAGCAGCGTACAGGGACAGAAGAACACTGAAGCTTTCTTT
TRBV5-6	TRBJ2-3	.	.	CASSLTSDMGTDTQYF	TGTGCCAGCAGCTTGACCTCGGACATGGGAACAGATACGCAGTATTTT
TRBV7-9	TRBJ1-1	.	.	CASSLDVLAEAFF	TGTGCCAGCAGCTTAGATGTACTAGCGGAAGCTTTCTTT
TRBV18	TRBJ2-5	TRBD2	.	CASTEGGPPSGTPETQYF	TGTGCCAGCACCGAGGGCGGCCCGCCTAGCGGGACCCCGGAGACCCAGTACTTC
TRBV7-2	TRBJ2-1	TRBD2	.	CGAGAYNEQFF	TGCGGAGCGGGGGCCTACAATGAGCAGTTCTTC
TRBV5-4	TRBJ1-1	TRBD1	.	CASSATGQGTEAFF	TGTGCCAGCAGCGCGACAGGGCAGGGCACTGAAGCTTTCTTT
TRBV28	TRBJ2-7	TRBD1	.	CASSPVGTGDFYEQYF	TGTGCCAGCAGTCCCGTCGGGACAGGGGACTTTTACGAGCAGTACTTC
TRBV4-3	TRBJ1-2	.	few	CASSQDWGEEGSYTF	TGCGCCAGCAGCCAAGATTGGGGGGAGGAGGGTAGCTACACCTTC
TRBV7-9	TRBJ1-4	.	few	CASSFQQDNEKLFF	TGTGCCAGCAGCTTTCAACAGGATAATGAAAAACTGTTTTTT
TRBV5-1	TRBJ1-4	.	few	CASSLRGFGNEKLFF	TGCGCCAGCAGCTTGCGGGGGTTCGGGAATGAAAAACTGTTTTTT
TRBV9	TRBJ2-2	TRBD1	.	CASSVGQGPTGELFF	TGTGCCAGCAGCGTAGGACAGGGACCTACGGGGGAGCTGTTTTTT
TRBV10-1	TRBJ2-7	TRBD1	.	CASSEDNRGLGYEQYF	TGCGCCAGCAGTGAGGATAACAGGGGCCTAGGCTACGAGCAGTACTTC
TRBV10-3	TRBJ2-7	TRBD2	.	CAISAPTSGAYEQYF	TGTGCCATCAGTGCCCCAACTAGCGGAGCCTACGAGCAGTACTTC
TRBV10-3	TRBJ2-3	.	few	CAITKTRGGDTQYF	TGTGCCATCACTAAGACTAGGGGGGGAGATACGCAGTATTTT
TRBV7-2	TRBJ2-7	TRBD2	.	CASSLAGGETYEQYF	TGTGCCAGCAGCTTAGCGGGGGGGGAGACCTACGAGCAGTACTTC
TRBV4-1	TRBJ2-7	TRBD2	few	CASSEGGTSDYEQYF	TGCGCCAGCAGCGAAGGAGGGACTAGCGACTACGAGCAGTACTTC
TRBV6-1	TRBJ2-4	TRBD2	once	CASSELTSGSTRNIQYF	TGTGCCAGCAGTGAGTTGACTAGCGGGAGTACTAGAAACATTCAGTACTTC
TRBV30	TRBJ1-4	.	.	CAWRLQFGTLIF	TGTGCCTGGAGATTACAATTCGGGACTCTCATTTTT
TRBV4-2	TRBJ2-2	.	.	CASSPPVGAGELFF	TGTGCCAGCAGCCCGCCGGTCGGGGCCGGGGAGCTGTTTTTT
TRBV18	TRBJ2-3	.	.	CASSPVGASTDTQYF	TGTGCCAGCTCACCCGTGGGGGCTAGCACAGATACGCAGTATTTT
TRBV15	TRBJ1-5	TRBD1	once	CATSRGQGANQPQHF	TGTGCCACCAGCAGAGGACAGGGCGCCAATCAGCCCCAGCATTTT
TRBV28	TRBJ1-5	.	.	CASNGVAQPQHF	TGTGCCAGCAATGGAGTGGCTCAGCCCCAGCATTTT
TRBV2	TRBJ1-1	.	.	CASRDSVVGEGAFF	TGTGCCAGCAGAGACTCCGTTGTCGGGGAGGGGGCTTTCTTT
TRBV7-9	TRBJ1-2	.	once	CASSPDYGYGYTF	TGTGCCAGCAGCCCTGACTACGGCTATGGCTACACCTTC
TRBV15	TRBJ2-2	TRBD2	.	CATSRRGTSGAMAGELFF	TGTGCCACCAGCAGGCGCGGTACTAGCGGGGCGATGGCGGGGGAGCTGTTTTTT
TRBV19	TRBJ1-5	.	once	CASSIRQAVTNQPQHF	TGTGCCAGTAGTATCCGACAGGCGGTTACCAATCAGCCCCAGCATTTT
TRBV14	TRBJ1-3	TRBD1	once	CASSHKGGYGNTIYF	TGTGCCAGCAGCCATAAAGGGGGCTACGGAAACACCATATATTTT
TRBV19	TRBJ2-2	.	once	CASSISGGANTGELFF	TGTGCCAGTAGTATAAGTGGCGGGGCGAACACCGGGGAGCTGTTTTTT
TRBV28	TRBJ1-5	.	.	CASNRGYDQPQHF	TGTGCCAGCAACCGAGGGTACGATCAGCCCCAGCATTTT
TRBV10-3	TRBJ2-1	.	.	CATSQSRDRPISASGNEQFF	TGTGCCACCAGTCAGTCCCGGGACAGGCCCATCAGCGCTAGCGGCAATGAGCAGTTCTTC
TRBV29-1	TRBJ1-1	.	.	CSVEDPRGTEAFF	TGCAGCGTTGAAGATCCGCGGGGGACTGAAGCTTTCTTT
TRBV4-1	TRBJ2-5	TRBD2	.	CASSQVEAGVQETQYF	TGCGCCAGCAGCCAGGTCGAGGCGGGGGTACAAGAGACCCAGTACTTC
TRBV7-9	TRBJ2-7	.	.	CASQTSSYEQYF	TGTGCCAGCCAGACTAGCTCCTACGAGCAGTACTTC
TRBV11-2	TRBJ1-6	.	.	CASSQRTMTSPLHF	TGTGCCAGCAGTCAACGGACAATGACCTCACCCCTCCACTTT
TRBV11-2	TRBJ2-7	TRBD1	.	CASSRIQGAGEQYF	TGTGCCAGCAGCCGGATACAGGGGGCGGGCGAGCAGTACTTC
TRBV4-2	TRBJ2-3	.	.	CASSQEGKRTDTQYF	TGTGCCAGCAGCCAAGAGGGCAAACGAACAGATACGCAGTATTTT